Listed here is a single T cell receptor beta chain. Its target is unknown. Germline values: CDR1 SNHLY, CDR2 FYNNEI. The CDR3 runs 16 residues. Trimming removed 9 bases from V and 0 bases from J; junction bases left unmatched: 8. The data originate from a study of cytomegalovirus exposure and HLA in healthy donors. Study-level background: The platform used for the roughly 130 validation repertoires matched that of the roughly 670 first-cohort repertoires, a later analysis reported.

Findings and limits, study-wide: In vitro testing confirmed a few CMV-associated chains as specific for CMV antigens. Some TCR beta chains (approximately 180 of them) were listed as cytomegalovirus-associated.

Sequencing used immunoSEQ multiplex PCR; TCRdb keeps in-frame clones, though not all of them. The table shows roughly 200,000 clones, with about 81% occurring only once. Source material: PBMCs. The origin of this receptor is a woman between 25 and 40 years old in good health and CMV-seronegative. The chain couples TRBV2 to TRBJ2-1, with TRBD2 identical over 10 bases. DNA of the CDR3: TGTGCCAGTCGAATTAGGACTAGCGGCTCCTACAATGAGCAGTTCTTC. Encoded protein: CASRIRTSGSYNEQFF.